This TCR beta chain is drawn from a study of neurological immune-mediated disorders. Overall study findings and caveats: HTLV-1-associated myelopathy had the most TCR clonal expansion, whereas multiple sclerosis had the least (lower than in healthy controls).

On this clonotype itself: Its specificity is unknown. Just one base apart from a much larger clone, this may be a read error.

Stored at -80 C, 2 million PBMCs were the source of the unsorted libraries. Looked up from germline, CDR1 is MNHEY and CDR2 is SVGEGT. This CDR3 comprises 15 residues. TCRdb called the 5' RACE reads again in MiXCR, with one record for every CDR3 protein. There are tens of thousands of distinct CDR3 sequences in the sample; approximately 11% occur only once, and around a tenth lies in the top ten. This receptor was obtained from a woman aged 55 to 70 with HTLV-1-associated myelopathy (HAM/TSP). The chain recombines TRBV6-2 or TRBV6-3 with TRBJ2-7; D might be TRBD2 (6 bases). Sequencing was carried out using PBMCs. The chain's CDR3 is CTSKLEAEERVVQYF. The DNA for the CDR3 is TGTACCAGCAAACTCGAGGCAGAGGAGCGGGTAGTGCAGTACTTC.